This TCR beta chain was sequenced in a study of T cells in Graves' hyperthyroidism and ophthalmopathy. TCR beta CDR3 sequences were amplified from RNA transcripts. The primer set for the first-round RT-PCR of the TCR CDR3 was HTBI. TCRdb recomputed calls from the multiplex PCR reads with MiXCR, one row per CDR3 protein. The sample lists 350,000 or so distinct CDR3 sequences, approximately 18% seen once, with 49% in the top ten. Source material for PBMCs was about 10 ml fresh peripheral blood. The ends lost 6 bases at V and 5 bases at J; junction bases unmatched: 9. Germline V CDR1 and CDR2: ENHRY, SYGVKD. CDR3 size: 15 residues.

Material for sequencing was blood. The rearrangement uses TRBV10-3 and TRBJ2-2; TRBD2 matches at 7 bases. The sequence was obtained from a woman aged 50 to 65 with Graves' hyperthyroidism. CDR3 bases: TGTGCCATCAGCTTCGCGGCGGGGGAGACCGGGGAGCTGTTTTTT. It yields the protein CAISFAAGETGELFF.